Sequencing of this T cell receptor (beta chain) was carried out in a study of beta chain features in type 1 diabetes. Findings of the study overall: Whether HLA type affects TCRB rearrangement stayed undetermined in the present work. Patients with type 1 diabetes carried fewer insertions and had more deletions at their VDJ junctions. Shortening of TCRB CDR3s, moderate but significant, appeared in all four CD4+ subsets of Type 1 diabetes patients.

Points on this clone: Its target is unknown.

Sequenced material consisted of expressed TCRB transcripts (all of the isolated RNA was reverse transcribed). TCRdb's table, derived via immunoSEQ multiplex PCR, lists solely in-frame clones and lacks some. The table has 300,000 to 350,000 clones, 13% seen once. The germline CDR1 and CDR2 sequences are SGHRS and YFSETQ. The CDR3 covers 14 residues. V was pared by 4 bases and J by 9 bases, with 3 bases of the junction left unmatched. This TCR was sampled from a woman under 30 with type 1 diabetes. V usage is TRBV5-1 and J usage is TRBJ2-1; TRBD2 agrees at 14 bases. The sample taken for sequencing was naive CD4+ T cells from blood. Here the CDR3 DNA reads TGCGCCAGCAGCCTGGGACTAGCGGGAGTTGAGCAGTTCTTC. Amino acid sequence: CASSLGLAGVEQFF.